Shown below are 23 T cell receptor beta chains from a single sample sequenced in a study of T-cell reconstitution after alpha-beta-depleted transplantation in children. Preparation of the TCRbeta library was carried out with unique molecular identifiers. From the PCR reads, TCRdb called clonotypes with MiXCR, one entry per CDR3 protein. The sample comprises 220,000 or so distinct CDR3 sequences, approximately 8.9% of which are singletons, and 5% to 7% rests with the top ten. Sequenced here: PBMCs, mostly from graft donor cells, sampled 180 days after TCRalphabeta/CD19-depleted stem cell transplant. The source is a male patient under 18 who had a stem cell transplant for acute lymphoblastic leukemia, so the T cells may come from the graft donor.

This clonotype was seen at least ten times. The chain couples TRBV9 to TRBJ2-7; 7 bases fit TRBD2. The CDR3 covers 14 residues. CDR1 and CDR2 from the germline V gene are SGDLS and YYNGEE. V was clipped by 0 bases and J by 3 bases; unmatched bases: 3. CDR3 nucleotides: TGTGCCAGCAGCGTAGGACTAGCAGACTACGAGCAGTACTTC. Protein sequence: CASSVGLADYEQYF.

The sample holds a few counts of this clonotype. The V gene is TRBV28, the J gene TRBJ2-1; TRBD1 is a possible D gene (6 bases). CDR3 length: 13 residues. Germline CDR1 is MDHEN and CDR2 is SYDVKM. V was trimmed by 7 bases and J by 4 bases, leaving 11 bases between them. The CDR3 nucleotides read TGTGCCAGCACAGGGGACGTATACAATGAGCAGTTCTTC. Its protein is CASTGDVYNEQFF.

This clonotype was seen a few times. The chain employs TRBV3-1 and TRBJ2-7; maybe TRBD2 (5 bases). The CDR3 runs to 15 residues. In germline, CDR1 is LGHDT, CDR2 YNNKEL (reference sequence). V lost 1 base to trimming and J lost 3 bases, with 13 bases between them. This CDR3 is CASSQGNGLFYEQYF. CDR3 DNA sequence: TGTGCCAGCAGCCAAGGGAACGGACTCTTCTACGAGCAGTACTTC.

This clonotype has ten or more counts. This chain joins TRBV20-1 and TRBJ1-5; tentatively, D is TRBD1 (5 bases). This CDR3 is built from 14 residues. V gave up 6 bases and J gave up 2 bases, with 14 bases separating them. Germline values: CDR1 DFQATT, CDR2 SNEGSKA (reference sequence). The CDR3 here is CSATVIRGNQPQHF. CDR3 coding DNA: TGCAGTGCAACCGTGATCAGGGGCAATCAGCCCCAGCATTTT.

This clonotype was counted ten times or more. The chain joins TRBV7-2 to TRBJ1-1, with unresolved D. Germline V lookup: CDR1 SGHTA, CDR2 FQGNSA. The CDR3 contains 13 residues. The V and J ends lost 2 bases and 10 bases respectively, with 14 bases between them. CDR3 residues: CASSLRVGQTAFF. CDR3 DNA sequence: TGTGCCAGCAGCTTAAGGGTGGGCCAGACAGCTTTCTTT.

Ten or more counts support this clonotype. DNA of the CDR3: TGCGCCAGCAGCTGGGAGACAAGGGACTCACCCCTCCACTTT. Translation: CASSWETRDSPLHF. The rearrangement links TRBV5-1 to TRBJ1-6, with a tentative D call TRBD1 (5 bases). The V end was cut by 3 bases, the J end by 10 bases, with 14 bases between. The CDR3 has 14 amino acids. Per germline, CDR1 SGHRS and CDR2 YFSETQ.

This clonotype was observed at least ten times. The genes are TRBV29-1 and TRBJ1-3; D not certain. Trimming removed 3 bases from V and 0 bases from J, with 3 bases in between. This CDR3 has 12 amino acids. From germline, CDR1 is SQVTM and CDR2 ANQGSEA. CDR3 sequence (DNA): TGCAGCGTTGAGAACTCTGGAAACACCATATATTTT. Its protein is CSVENSGNTIYF.

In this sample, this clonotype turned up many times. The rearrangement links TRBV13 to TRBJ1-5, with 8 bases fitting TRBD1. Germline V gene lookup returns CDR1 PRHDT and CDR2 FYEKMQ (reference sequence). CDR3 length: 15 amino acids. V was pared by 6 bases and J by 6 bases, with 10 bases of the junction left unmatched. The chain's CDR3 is CASSSGTGSVQPQHF. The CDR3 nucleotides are TGTGCCAGCAGTTCCGGGACAGGAAGCGTTCAGCCCCAGCATTTT.

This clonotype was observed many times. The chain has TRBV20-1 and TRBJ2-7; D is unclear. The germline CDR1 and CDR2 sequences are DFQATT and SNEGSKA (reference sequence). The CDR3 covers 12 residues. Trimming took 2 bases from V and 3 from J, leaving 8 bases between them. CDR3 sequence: CSARRPDYEQYF. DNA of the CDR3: TGCAGTGCTAGAAGACCCGACTACGAGCAGTACTTC.

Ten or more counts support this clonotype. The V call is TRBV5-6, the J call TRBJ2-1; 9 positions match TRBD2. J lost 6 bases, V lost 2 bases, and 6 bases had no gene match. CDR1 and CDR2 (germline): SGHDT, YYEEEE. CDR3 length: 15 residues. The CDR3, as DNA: TGTGCCAGCAGCTTAGCGGGAGGTATACTCAATGAGCAGTTCTTC. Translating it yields CASSLAGGILNEQFF. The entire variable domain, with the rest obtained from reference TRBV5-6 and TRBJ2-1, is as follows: DAGVTQSPTHLIKTRGQQVTLRCSPKSGHDTVSWYQQALGQGPQFIFQYYEEEERQRGNFPDRFSGHQFPNYSSELNVNALLLGDSALYLCASSLAGGILNEQFFGPGTRLTVL.

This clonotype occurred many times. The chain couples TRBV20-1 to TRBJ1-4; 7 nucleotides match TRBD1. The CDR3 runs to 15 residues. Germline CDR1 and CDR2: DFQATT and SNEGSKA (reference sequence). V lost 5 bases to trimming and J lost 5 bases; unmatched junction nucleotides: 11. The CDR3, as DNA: TGCAGTGCTTCCGTCGACAGGGCTATAAATGAAAAACTGTTTTTT. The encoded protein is CSASVDRAINEKLFF.

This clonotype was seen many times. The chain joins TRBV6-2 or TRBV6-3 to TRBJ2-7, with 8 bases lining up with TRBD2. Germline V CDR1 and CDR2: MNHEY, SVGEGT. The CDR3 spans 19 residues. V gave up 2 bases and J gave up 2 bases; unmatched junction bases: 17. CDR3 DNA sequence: TGTGCCAGCAGTTACGCCTATCACACCGGGACTAGTGGTCCCTACGAGCAGTACTTC. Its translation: CASSYAYHTGTSGPYEQYF.

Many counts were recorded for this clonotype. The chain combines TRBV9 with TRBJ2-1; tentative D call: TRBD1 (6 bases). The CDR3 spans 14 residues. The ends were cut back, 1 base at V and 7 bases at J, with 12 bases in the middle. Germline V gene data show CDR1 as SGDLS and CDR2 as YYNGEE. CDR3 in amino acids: CASSVWGRGNEQFF. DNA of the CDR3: TGTGCCAGCAGCGTATGGGGGCGCGGGAATGAGCAGTTCTTC.

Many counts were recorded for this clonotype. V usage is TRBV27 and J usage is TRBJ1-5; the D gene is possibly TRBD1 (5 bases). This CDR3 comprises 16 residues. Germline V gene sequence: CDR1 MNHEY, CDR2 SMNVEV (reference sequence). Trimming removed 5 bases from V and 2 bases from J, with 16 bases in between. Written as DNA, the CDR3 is TGTGCCAGCAGTCCCGGACATGGGAAGGGCAATCAGCCCCAGCATTTT. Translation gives CASSPGHGKGNQPQHF.

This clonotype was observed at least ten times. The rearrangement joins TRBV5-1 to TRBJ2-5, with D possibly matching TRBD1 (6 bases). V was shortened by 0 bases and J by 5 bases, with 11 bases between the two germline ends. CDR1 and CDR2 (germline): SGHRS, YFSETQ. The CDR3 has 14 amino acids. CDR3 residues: CASSLETGRETQYF. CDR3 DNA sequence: TGCGCCAGCAGCTTGGAGACAGGACGGGAGACCCAGTACTTC.

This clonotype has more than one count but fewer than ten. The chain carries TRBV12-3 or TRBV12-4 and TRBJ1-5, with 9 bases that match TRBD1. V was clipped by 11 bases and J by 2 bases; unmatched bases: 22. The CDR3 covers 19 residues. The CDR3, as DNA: TGTGCCTTCAGTTTTAGGTCCCGGGACAGGGTGATGGGCAATCAGCCCCAGCATTTT. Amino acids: CAFSFRSRDRVMGNQPQHF.

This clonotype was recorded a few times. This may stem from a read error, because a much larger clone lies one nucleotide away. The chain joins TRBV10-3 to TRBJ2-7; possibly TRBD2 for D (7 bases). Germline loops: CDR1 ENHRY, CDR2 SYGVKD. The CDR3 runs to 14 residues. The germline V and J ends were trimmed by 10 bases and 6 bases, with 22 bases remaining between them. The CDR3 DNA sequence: TGTGCCACGAACTCTGGAGCGCGGGGGCCCGAGCAGTACTTC. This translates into CATNSGARGPEQYF.

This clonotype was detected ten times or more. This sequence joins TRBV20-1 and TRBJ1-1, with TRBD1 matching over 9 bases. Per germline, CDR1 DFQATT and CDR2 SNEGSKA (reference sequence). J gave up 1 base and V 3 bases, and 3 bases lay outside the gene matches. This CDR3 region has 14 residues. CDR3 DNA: TGCAGTGCTAGGCAACAGGGGGCGAACACTGAAGCTTTCTTT. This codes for CSARQQGANTEAFF.

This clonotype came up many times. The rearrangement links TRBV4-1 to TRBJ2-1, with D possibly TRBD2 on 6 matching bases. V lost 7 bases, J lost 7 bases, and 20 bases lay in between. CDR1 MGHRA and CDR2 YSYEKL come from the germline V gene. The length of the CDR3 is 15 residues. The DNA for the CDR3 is TGCGCCAGCACCTTTAGCGGATCCCGTCCTAATGAGCAGTTCTTC. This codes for CASTFSGSRPNEQFF.

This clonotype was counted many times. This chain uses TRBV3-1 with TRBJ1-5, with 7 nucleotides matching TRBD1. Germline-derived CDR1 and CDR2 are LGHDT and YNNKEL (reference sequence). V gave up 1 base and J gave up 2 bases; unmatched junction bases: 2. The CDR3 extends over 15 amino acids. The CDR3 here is CASSQGTGRNQPQHF. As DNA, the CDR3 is TGTGCCAGCAGCCAAGGGACAGGTCGCAATCAGCCCCAGCATTTT.

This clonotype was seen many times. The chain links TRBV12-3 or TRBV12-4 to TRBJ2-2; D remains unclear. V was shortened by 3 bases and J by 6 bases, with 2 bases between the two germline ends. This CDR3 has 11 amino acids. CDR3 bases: TGTGCCAGCAGTTTTGCCGGGGAGCTGTTTTTT. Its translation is CASSFAGELFF.

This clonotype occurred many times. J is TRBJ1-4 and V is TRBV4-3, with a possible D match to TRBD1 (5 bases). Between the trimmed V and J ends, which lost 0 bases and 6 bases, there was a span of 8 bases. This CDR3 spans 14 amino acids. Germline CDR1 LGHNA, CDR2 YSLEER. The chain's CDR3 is CASSQDGDHEKLFF. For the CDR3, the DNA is TGCGCCAGCAGCCAAGACGGGGACCATGAAAAACTGTTTTTT.

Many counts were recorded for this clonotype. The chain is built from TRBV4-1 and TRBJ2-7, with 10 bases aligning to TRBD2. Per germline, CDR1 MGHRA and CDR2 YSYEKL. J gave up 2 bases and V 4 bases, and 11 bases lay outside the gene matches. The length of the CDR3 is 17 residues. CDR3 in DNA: TGCGCCAGCAGCCCCCAAATACTAGCGGGAAATCCCTACGAGCAGTACTTC. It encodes CASSPQILAGNPYEQYF.